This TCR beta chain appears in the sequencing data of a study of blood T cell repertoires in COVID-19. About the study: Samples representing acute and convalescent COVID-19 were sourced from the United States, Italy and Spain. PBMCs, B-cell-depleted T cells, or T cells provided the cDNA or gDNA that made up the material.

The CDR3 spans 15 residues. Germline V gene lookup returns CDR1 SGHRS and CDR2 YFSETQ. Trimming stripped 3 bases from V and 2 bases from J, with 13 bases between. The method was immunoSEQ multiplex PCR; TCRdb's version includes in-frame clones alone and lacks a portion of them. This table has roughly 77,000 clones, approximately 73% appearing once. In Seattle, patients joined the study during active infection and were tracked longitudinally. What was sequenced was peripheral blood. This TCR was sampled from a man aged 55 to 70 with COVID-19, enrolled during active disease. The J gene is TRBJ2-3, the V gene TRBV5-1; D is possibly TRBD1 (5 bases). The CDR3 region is CASSSTRQTTDTQYF. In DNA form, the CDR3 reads TGCGCCAGCAGCTCCACTCGACAGACCACAGATACGCAGTATTTT.